Sequencing of this T cell receptor (beta chain) was carried out in a study of shared clonotypes between healthy human individuals. Study results and limitations: Sampling included only blood; tissue repertoires likely differ. It was the few donors that limited the genetic and exposure-history diversity represented. Shared clonotypes across all four donors exceeded non-shared ones in generation probability.

This CDR3 contains 16 residues. Germline CDR1 is SGHTA and CDR2 is FQGNSA. The V end lost 1 base, the J end lost 9 bases, and 19 bases lay between the germline ends. With regard to this clone: Its matching antigen is unknown.

Clones were read by immunoSEQ multiplex PCR, and TCRdb kept only the in-frame ones, dropping some. The sample comprises about 1.1 million clones, around three quarters of which are singletons, and about 0.94% rests with the top ten. This sequence was found in a man in his late teens or twenties in good health. Some clones in this sample may be carry-over from other donors' samples. J is TRBJ2-1 and V is TRBV7-2; possible D gene TRBD2, 7 bases. Sequenced: memory CD4+ T cells from PBMCs. The subset denotes: CD45RA-negative fraction. DNA for the CDR3: TGTGCCAGCAGCTTAGATCTGGCGGGAGTGGGGGCTGAGCAGTTCTTC. This encodes CASSLDLAGVGAEQFF.